Sequencing of this TCR beta chain was carried out in a study of blood T cell repertoires in COVID-19. For the study at large: Acute-phase and convalescent COVID-19 samples originated in the United States, Italy and Spain. The analysed material was cDNA or gDNA that came from T cells, B-cell-depleted T cells, or PBMCs.

Libraries were prepared by immunoSEQ multiplex PCR; TCRdb keeps only in-frame clonotypes and omits some of them. The top ten hold roughly 2% of the sample, which has 250,000 to 300,000 clones, around 89% seen once. V lost 5 bases to trimming and J lost 0 bases, with 8 bases between them. The germline V gene has CDR1 SNHLY and CDR2 FYNNEI. The CDR3 is 14 amino acids. The chain employs TRBV2 and TRBJ2-1; perhaps TRBD1 as D (6 bases). The source material was PBMCs or T cells enriched from blood (not recorded which). The clonotype was recovered from a woman aged 60-75 years in a cohort exposed to, infected with or recovered from COVID-19 (not recorded which). The CDR3 region is CASSSTGSYNEQFF. The CDR3, as DNA: TGTGCCAGCAGTTCGACAGGCTCCTACAATGAGCAGTTCTTC.